The rows below give T cell receptor beta chains drawn from one sample of a study of beta chain features in type 1 diabetes. TCRdb's copy holds only in-frame clones and misses some; the assay was immunoSEQ multiplex PCR. The sample has around 240,000 clones, roughly 16% seen once; the top ten hold about 0.08%. Sequencing input: naive CD4+ T cells from blood. These TCRs come from a man aged 25-45 years with type 1 diabetes. The CDR3 runs from the conserved cysteine through the conserved F or W. The D gene is left open where the match is weak. Not all rows give a size; the values are once, few, many and, for expanded clones, a class.

d_call	v_call	clone_size	j_call	cdr3_aa	cdr3_nt
TRBD1	TRBV11-2	few	TRBJ2-7	CASSPREGADEQYF	TGTGCCAGCAGCCCGAGAGAGGGGGCTGACGAGCAGTACTTC
-	TRBV2	few	TRBJ2-7	CASQWVQEQYF	TGTGCCAGCCAGTGGGTACAGGAGCAGTACTTC
-	TRBV30	-	TRBJ2-7	CAWSQSVLTYEQYF	TGTGCCTGGAGTCAGTCTGTACTAACCTACGAGCAGTACTTC
-	TRBV7-9	few	TRBJ2-2	CASSRLTTGELFF	TGTGCCAGCAGCCGATTGACGACCGGGGAGCTGTTTTTT
TRBD2	TRBV10-3	-	TRBJ2-5	CAISPGLAKETQYF	TGTGCCATCAGCCCGGGACTAGCGAAAGAGACCCAGTACTTC
-	TRBV5-1	few	TRBJ2-3	CASSLGATGDTQYF	TGCGCCAGCAGCTTGGGAGCCACCGGAGATACGCAGTATTTT
-	TRBV7-2	-	TRBJ2-5	CASSLSGAQETQYF	TGTGCCAGCAGCTTATCAGGGGCTCAAGAGACCCAGTACTTC
-	TRBV6-5	-	TRBJ2-1	CASSEYNKKEQFF	TGTGCCAGCAGTGAATACAATAAAAAGGAGCAGTTCTTC
-	TRBV7-3	-	TRBJ2-1	CASSASYNEQFF	TGTGCCAGCAGCGCTTCCTACAATGAGCAGTTCTTC
-	TRBV7-2	-	TRBJ2-7	CASSPTQGFEQYF	TGTGCCAGCAGCCCCACTCAGGGGTTCGAGCAGTACTTC
TRBD1	TRBV9	-	TRBJ2-5	CASSTGTGGHSETQYF	TGTGCCAGCAGCACAGGGACAGGGGGACACTCCGAGACCCAGTACTTC
-	TRBV7-9	-	TRBJ2-7	CASSQDGYEQYF	TGTGCCAGCAGCCAAGACGGGTACGAGCAGTACTTC
-	TRBV29-1	-	TRBJ2-5	CSVGRVGETQYF	TGCAGCGTTGGCAGGGTTGGGGAGACCCAGTACTTC